The rows below give T cell receptor beta chains drawn from one sample of a study of type 1 regulatory T cells. Via MiXCR, TCRdb re-called the reads, giving one row per CDR3 protein. The sample contains about 18,000 distinct CDR3 sequences, roughly 10% of which appear only once. Sequencing was carried out using CD4+ T cells, either the whole sample or a sorted fraction (not recorded which). All receptors come from a human donor in good health. Each CDR3 is given with its conserved first and last residue. The D gene is left open where the match is weak. Rows give clone size only sometimes, using once, few, many, or a class for an expanded clone.

j_gene: TRBJ2-1; abundance: many; len: 16; v_gene: TRBV7-2; d_gene: TRBD2; CDR3nt: TGTGCCAGCAGCTTAGCGACCAGCGGGAGTAACAATGAGCAGTTCTTC; CDR3aa: CASSLATSGSNNEQFF
j_gene: TRBJ2-7; abundance: many; len: 14; v_gene: TRBV20-1; d_gene: TRBD2; CDR3nt: TGCAGTGCCAGAGGACTAGCGGGGTCCTACGAGCAGTACTTC; CDR3aa: CSARGLAGSYEQYF
j_gene: TRBJ1-2; abundance: many; len: 13; v_gene: TRBV30; d_gene: .; CDR3nt: TGTGCCTGGAGTGAATCGGGGGATCATGGCTACACCTTC; CDR3aa: CAWSESGDHGYTF
j_gene: TRBJ2-1; abundance: medium-sized; len: 11; v_gene: TRBV12-3/TRBV12-4; d_gene: .; CDR3nt: TGTGCCAGCAGTAGAGGGTATGAGCAGTTCTTC; CDR3aa: CASSRGYEQFF
j_gene: TRBJ2-5; abundance: many; len: 17; v_gene: TRBV9; d_gene: TRBD2; CDR3nt: TGTGCCAGCAGCCCGAGGGATTGGGGACCGGGAGGGGAGACCCAGTACTTC; CDR3aa: CASSPRDWGPGGETQYF
j_gene: TRBJ2-1; abundance: many; len: 14; v_gene: TRBV18; d_gene: .; CDR3nt: TGTGCCAGCATGCTCGGGGGCCCGAGGGATGAGCAGTTCTTC; CDR3aa: CASMLGGPRDEQFF
j_gene: TRBJ2-1; abundance: many; len: 16; v_gene: TRBV28; d_gene: TRBD2; CDR3nt: TGTGCCAGCAGTTCGCCGGGACTAGCGGGATCTGGTGAGCAGTTCTTC; CDR3aa: CASSSPGLAGSGEQFF
j_gene: TRBJ2-7; abundance: many; len: 17; v_gene: TRBV3-1; d_gene: .; CDR3nt: TGTGCCAGCAGCCAAGATTTAAGAGGCAGGGTTGAGGGCGAGCAGTACTTC; CDR3aa: CASSQDLRGRVEGEQYF
j_gene: TRBJ1-5; abundance: many; len: 14; v_gene: TRBV28; d_gene: .; CDR3nt: TGTGCCAGCACGTTGGCGGGGGTGGATCAGCCCCAGCATTTT; CDR3aa: CASTLAGVDQPQHF
j_gene: TRBJ2-1; abundance: .; len: 10; v_gene: TRBV7-9; d_gene: .; CDR3nt: TGTGCCAGCAGCGAAGGGCAGCAGTTCTTC; CDR3aa: CASSEGQQFF
j_gene: TRBJ2-1; abundance: many; len: 19; v_gene: TRBV5-1; d_gene: .; CDR3nt: TGCGCCAGCAGCCTCAAACCCCCGGGACACCAGAGCTCCTACAATGAGCAGTTCTTC; CDR3aa: CASSLKPPGHQSSYNEQFF
j_gene: TRBJ1-2; abundance: .; len: 14; v_gene: TRBV12-3/TRBV12-4; d_gene: .; CDR3nt: TGTGCCAGCAGTTTAGGGGGCGCTAACTATGGCTACACCTTC; CDR3aa: CASSLGGANYGYTF
j_gene: TRBJ2-1; abundance: medium-sized; len: 15; v_gene: TRBV7-2; d_gene: TRBD2; CDR3nt: TGTGCCAGCAGCTTATTCCTAGCGGGCTCTAATGAGCAGTTCTTC; CDR3aa: CASSLFLAGSNEQFF
j_gene: TRBJ2-1; abundance: many; len: 13; v_gene: TRBV5-6; d_gene: .; CDR3nt: TGTGCCAGCAGCTTTTGGGGGTTTGATGAGCAGTTCTTC; CDR3aa: CASSFWGFDEQFF
j_gene: TRBJ2-1; abundance: medium-sized; len: 15; v_gene: TRBV20-1; d_gene: TRBD2; CDR3nt: TGCAGTGCTAGTGGTGGACTGGCGGGAGCCCGCGAGCAGTTCTTC; CDR3aa: CSASGGLAGAREQFF
j_gene: TRBJ1-1; abundance: many; len: 12; v_gene: TRBV30; d_gene: .; CDR3nt: TGTGCCTGGATTAGACCGGGACCCGAAGCTTTCTTT; CDR3aa: CAWIRPGPEAFF
j_gene: TRBJ1-2; abundance: few; len: 15; v_gene: TRBV7-8; d_gene: .; CDR3nt: TGTGCCAGCAGCTCCGCCGGGACGGGCAACTATGGCTACACCTTC; CDR3aa: CASSSAGTGNYGYTF
j_gene: TRBJ2-7; abundance: few; len: 14; v_gene: TRBV27; d_gene: .; CDR3nt: TGTGCCAGCAGGAGACAGGCCTCCTCCTACGAGCAGTACTTC; CDR3aa: CASRRQASSYEQYF
j_gene: TRBJ2-3; abundance: .; len: 12; v_gene: TRBV20-1; d_gene: TRBD2; CDR3nt: TGTTCTCTAGCGGGAGAGGAAGATGCGCAGTATTTT; CDR3aa: CSLAGEEDAQYF
j_gene: TRBJ2-7; abundance: many; len: 12; v_gene: TRBV20-1; d_gene: .; CDR3nt: TGCAGTGCTAGGTGGGGTTCCTACGAGCAGTACTTC; CDR3aa: CSARWGSYEQYF
j_gene: TRBJ1-5; abundance: .; len: 14; v_gene: TRBV20-1; d_gene: .; CDR3nt: TGCAGTGCTAGCTGGGATGGCCGCAATCAGCCCCAGCATTTT; CDR3aa: CSASWDGRNQPQHF
j_gene: TRBJ2-3; abundance: .; len: 16; v_gene: TRBV5-1; d_gene: TRBD2; CDR3nt: TGCGCCAGCAGCTTACTAGCGGGAGGGCCCTCGGATACGCAGTATTTT; CDR3aa: CASSLLAGGPSDTQYF
j_gene: TRBJ2-1; abundance: .; len: 14; v_gene: TRBV20-1; d_gene: .; CDR3nt: TGCAGTGCACCTCCCGGGACGAAAAGGGATGAGCAGTTCTTC; CDR3aa: CSAPPGTKRDEQFF
j_gene: TRBJ2-7; abundance: .; len: 16; v_gene: TRBV18; d_gene: TRBD1; CDR3nt: TGTGCCAGCTCACCAAAGGCAGGGACAGGGCACCCCGAGCAGTACTTC; CDR3aa: CASSPKAGTGHPEQYF
j_gene: TRBJ1-3; abundance: few; len: 13; v_gene: TRBV19; d_gene: .; CDR3nt: TGTGCCAGTATTCCGGGCGGTGGAAACACCATATATTTT; CDR3aa: CASIPGGGNTIYF
j_gene: TRBJ2-5; abundance: .; len: 14; v_gene: TRBV7-2; d_gene: TRBD2; CDR3nt: TGTGCCAGCAGCGCGGGACTAGCGCAAGAGACCCAGTACTTC; CDR3aa: CASSAGLAQETQYF
j_gene: TRBJ1-4; abundance: medium-sized; len: 14; v_gene: TRBV9; d_gene: .; CDR3nt: TGTGCCAGCAGCGTAGGGGTGGGGGGAGAAAAACTGTTTTTT; CDR3aa: CASSVGVGGEKLFF
j_gene: TRBJ2-3; abundance: many; len: 16; v_gene: TRBV3-1; d_gene: TRBD2; CDR3nt: TGTGCCAGCAGCCAAGGCCCAGCGGGGCACACAGATACGCAGTATTTT; CDR3aa: CASSQGPAGHTDTQYF
j_gene: TRBJ2-1; abundance: medium-sized; len: 16; v_gene: TRBV18; d_gene: .; CDR3nt: TGTGCCAGCTCACCCTTAGGGCGGAAAGCCTACAATGAGCAGTTCTTC; CDR3aa: CASSPLGRKAYNEQFF
j_gene: TRBJ2-7; abundance: few; len: 13; v_gene: TRBV6-1; d_gene: TRBD1; CDR3nt: TGTGCCAGCAGATACGACAGGGGCGGCGAGCAGTACTTC; CDR3aa: CASRYDRGGEQYF
j_gene: TRBJ2-7; abundance: few; len: 16; v_gene: TRBV7-2; d_gene: .; CDR3nt: TGTGCCAGCAGCCCTCAAGTAGGTAGCGGAACCTACGAGCAGTACTTC; CDR3aa: CASSPQVGSGTYEQYF
j_gene: TRBJ2-1; abundance: .; len: 14; v_gene: TRBV2; d_gene: TRBD2; CDR3nt: TGTGCCAGCAGGGGGACTAGATCGGGCAATGAGCAGTTCTTC; CDR3aa: CASRGTRSGNEQFF
j_gene: TRBJ1-2; abundance: many; len: 14; v_gene: TRBV5-6; d_gene: .; CDR3nt: TGTGCCAGCAGCTTCCCCGAAACAGGGTATGGCTACACCTTC; CDR3aa: CASSFPETGYGYTF
j_gene: TRBJ1-2; abundance: few; len: 13; v_gene: TRBV12-3/TRBV12-4; d_gene: .; CDR3nt: TGTGCCAGCAGTTTGGGGCAGAACTATGGCTACACCTTC; CDR3aa: CASSLGQNYGYTF
j_gene: TRBJ1-1; abundance: medium-sized; len: 15; v_gene: TRBV6-5; d_gene: .; CDR3nt: TGTGCCAGCAGCCGACGAACAGAGGGGAACACTGAAGCTTTCTTT; CDR3aa: CASSRRTEGNTEAFF
j_gene: TRBJ1-2; abundance: .; len: 15; v_gene: TRBV6-6; d_gene: TRBD1; CDR3nt: TGTGCCAGCTGGAGGGGACAGGGAACAAACTATGGCTACACCTTC; CDR3aa: CASWRGQGTNYGYTF
j_gene: TRBJ1-6; abundance: medium-sized; len: 14; v_gene: TRBV21-1; d_gene: .; CDR3nt: TGTGCCAGCAGCAATTGGGACTTCAGTGACACCCTCCACTTT; CDR3aa: CASSNWDFSDTLHF
j_gene: TRBJ1-1; abundance: medium-sized; len: 14; v_gene: TRBV6-6; d_gene: .; CDR3nt: TGTGCCAGCGGGCGGGGTATGATGAACACTGAAGCTTTCTTT; CDR3aa: CASGRGMMNTEAFF
j_gene: TRBJ1-5; abundance: .; len: 13; v_gene: TRBV20-1; d_gene: .; CDR3nt: TGCAGTGCCAGGGCCCCGGGAAATCAGCCCCAGCATTTT; CDR3aa: CSARAPGNQPQHF
j_gene: TRBJ2-7; abundance: many; len: 15; v_gene: TRBV14; d_gene: .; CDR3nt: TGTGCCAGCAGCCAGGTAGGCTTCGGTACTAGTGAGCAGTACTTC; CDR3aa: CASSQVGFGTSEQYF
j_gene: TRBJ2-3; abundance: .; len: 15; v_gene: TRBV7-3; d_gene: .; CDR3nt: TGTGCCAGCAGCCTTCCGGGACAAAGCACAGATACGCAGTATTTT; CDR3aa: CASSLPGQSTDTQYF
j_gene: TRBJ2-7; abundance: medium-sized; len: 13; v_gene: TRBV29-1; d_gene: TRBD2; CDR3nt: TGCAGCGCATTACTAGCGGGAGTTGGCGAGCAGTACTTC; CDR3aa: CSALLAGVGEQYF
j_gene: TRBJ1-5; abundance: .; len: 16; v_gene: TRBV19; d_gene: .; CDR3nt: TGTGCCAGTAGTGTTTCTAGGGGGAAAGCCGATCAGCCCCAGCATTTT; CDR3aa: CASSVSRGKADQPQHF
j_gene: TRBJ2-7; abundance: .; len: 12; v_gene: TRBV28; d_gene: TRBD1; CDR3nt: TGTGCCAGCAGGGGGACAGGGGGCGAGCAGTACTTC; CDR3aa: CASRGTGGEQYF
j_gene: TRBJ2-3; abundance: .; len: 15; v_gene: TRBV5-6; d_gene: TRBD2; CDR3nt: TGTGCCAGCATCCTAAGCGGGAGACGGACAGATACGCAGTATTTT; CDR3aa: CASILSGRRTDTQYF
j_gene: TRBJ1-5; abundance: many; len: 13; v_gene: TRBV12-3/TRBV12-4; d_gene: .; CDR3nt: TGTGCCAGCAGTTTCAGTAGGGCACAGCCCCAGCATTTT; CDR3aa: CASSFSRAQPQHF
j_gene: TRBJ1-2; abundance: many; len: 16; v_gene: TRBV5-1; d_gene: .; CDR3nt: TGCGCCAGCAGCGAAGGACAGATCTTTCGTAACTATGGCTACACCTTC; CDR3aa: CASSEGQIFRNYGYTF
j_gene: TRBJ1-2; abundance: many; len: 15; v_gene: TRBV6-5; d_gene: .; CDR3nt: TGTGCCAGCAGTTACTCGAATTGGGGATCCTATGGCTACACCTTC; CDR3aa: CASSYSNWGSYGYTF
j_gene: TRBJ2-2; abundance: many; len: 18; v_gene: TRBV20-1; d_gene: .; CDR3nt: TGCAGTGCTAGAGGGAAGTCGGCGATTTTGGATTACACCGGGGAGCTGTTTTTT; CDR3aa: CSARGKSAILDYTGELFF
j_gene: TRBJ1-1; abundance: many; len: 15; v_gene: TRBV14; d_gene: TRBD1; CDR3nt: TGTGCCAGCAGCCAATTGACAGGGATGAACACTGAAGCTTTCTTT; CDR3aa: CASSQLTGMNTEAFF
j_gene: TRBJ2-4; abundance: once; len: 17; v_gene: TRBV7-8; d_gene: TRBD2; CDR3nt: TGTGCCAGCAGCTGGACTAGCGGGAAGGGGGTCAAAAACATTCAGTACTTC; CDR3aa: CASSWTSGKGVKNIQYF
j_gene: TRBJ2-2; abundance: many; len: 17; v_gene: TRBV5-1; d_gene: TRBD2; CDR3nt: TGCGCCAGCAGCTTGAGGACTAGCGGGACCGTAACCGGGGAGCTGTTTTTT; CDR3aa: CASSLRTSGTVTGELFF
j_gene: TRBJ2-2; abundance: many; len: 13; v_gene: TRBV7-2; d_gene: .; CDR3nt: TGTGCCAGCAGCTATGGAGAGATGAGGGAGCTGTTTTTT; CDR3aa: CASSYGEMRELFF
j_gene: TRBJ2-2; abundance: many; len: 17; v_gene: TRBV7-9; d_gene: TRBD2; CDR3nt: TGTGCCAGCAGCTCCGGGACTAGCGGGCTGAACACCGGGGAGCTGTTTTTT; CDR3aa: CASSSGTSGLNTGELFF
j_gene: TRBJ2-3; abundance: few; len: 16; v_gene: TRBV7-9; d_gene: TRBD1; CDR3nt: TGTGCCAGCAGGTCCGCCCGGACAGGGGGCGCGGATACGCAGTATTTT; CDR3aa: CASRSARTGGADTQYF
j_gene: TRBJ2-5; abundance: many; len: 15; v_gene: TRBV20-1; d_gene: TRBD2; CDR3nt: TGCAGTGCTAAACTAGCGGGTGCCTCCCAGGGGACCCAGTACTTC; CDR3aa: CSAKLAGASQGTQYF
j_gene: TRBJ2-6; abundance: .; len: 19; v_gene: TRBV4-1; d_gene: TRBD2; CDR3nt: TGCGCCAGCAGCCAAGATAGGCCGGGAGGATCGGCTGGGGCCAACGTCCTGACTTTC; CDR3aa: CASSQDRPGGSAGANVLTF
j_gene: TRBJ2-6; abundance: many; len: 15; v_gene: TRBV5-1; d_gene: .; CDR3nt: TGCGCCAGCAGCTTGCGCAGCGCTGGGGCCAACGTCCTGACTTTC; CDR3aa: CASSLRSAGANVLTF